The 18 T cell receptor beta chains given below trace back to one sample, sequenced in a study of T cell repertoires in cytomegalovirus infection (dated by TCRdb to between 2018 and 2021). These receptors have no known antigen. The treatment or condition label corresponds to: in vitro stimulation with specific CMV peptide epitopes to enrich CMV-specific T cells. The sample was run on an Illumina HiSeq 1500. TCRdb itself trimmed the public reads at Q25 with fastp, ran MiXCR and retained productive beta chains. Each CDR3 protein appears once, grouped with its most common genes and DNA. The sample profile shows 400,000 to 600,000 distinct CDR3 sequences; about 42% of them were found once. Together, the top ten hold approximately 40% of the sample. This specimen consisted of cultured PBMCs, obtained from culture after CMV antigen stimulation. The receptors here all came from a human donor in good health (CMV status not recorded). Some clones in this sample may be carry-over from other donors' samples.

The chain employs TRBV5-6 and TRBJ2-1; D is uncertain. Germline CDR1 is SGHDT and CDR2 is YYEEEE. Trimming stripped 1 base from V and 8 bases from J, with 7 bases between. The length of the CDR3 is 12 residues. In nucleotides, the CDR3 is TGTGCCAGCAGCTTGTTACGGGATGAGCAGTTCTTC. Translation gives CASSLLRDEQFF.

A few counts support this clonotype. The chain couples TRBV7-9 to TRBJ2-5, with D perhaps matching TRBD2 (6 bases). V dropped 5 bases and J dropped 1 base, with 8 bases sitting between them. The CDR3 covers 13 residues. The germline CDR1 and CDR2 sequences are SEHNR and FQNEAQ (reference sequence). CDR3 in DNA: TGTGCCAGCAGCAAGGGACTCCAAGAGACCCAGTACTTC. This encodes CASSKGLQETQYF. The variable domain in full, with the rest retrieved from reference TRBV7-9 and TRBJ2-5, is DTGVSQNPRHKITKRGQNVTFRCDPISEHNRLYWYRQTLGQGPEFLTYFQNEAQLEKSRLLSDRFSAERPKGSFSTLEIQRTEQGDSAMYLCASSKGLQETQYFGPGTRLLVL.

There are a few counts of this clonotype. The chain employs TRBV19 and TRBJ1-5; D unclear. Trimming cost V 1 base and J 1 base, with 8 bases left between them. CDR1 is LNHDA, CDR2 SQIVND, per germline (reference sequence). This CDR3 region has 15 residues. CDR3 loop: CASSIGGVSNQPQHF. The CDR3 DNA reads TGTGCCAGTAGTATAGGGGGAGTGAGCAATCAGCCCCAGCATTTT.

This clonotype was seen a few times. The chain is built from TRBV12-3 or TRBV12-4 and TRBJ1-6; tentative D call: TRBD1 (5 bases). The CDR3 runs to 14 residues. V was shortened by 3 bases and J by 7 bases, with 10 bases between the two germline ends. CDR3 amino acids: CASSFRAWNSPLHF. CDR3 coding DNA: TGTGCCAGCAGTTTCAGGGCTTGGAATTCACCCCTCCACTTT.

This sequence joins TRBV12-3 or TRBV12-4 and TRBJ2-5; D is perhaps TRBD1 (6 bases). Trimming pared 7 bases from V and 1 base from J, leaving 7 bases between. The CDR3 is 12 amino acids. CDR3 amino acids: CASTGAQETQYF. The CDR3 DNA follows: TGTGCCAGCACAGGGGCCCAAGAGACCCAGTACTTC.

This clonotype was seen more than once but under ten times. The chain recombines TRBV7-8 with TRBJ2-7; tentative D call: TRBD1 (5 bases). V was shortened by 1 base and J by 6 bases, with 10 bases between the two germline ends. The CDR3 consists of 13 residues. CDR1 and CDR2 (germline): SGHVS, FQNEAQ. CDR3 protein: CASSLGRQGEQYF. DNA of the CDR3: TGTGCCAGCAGCTTAGGTAGGCAGGGCGAGCAGTACTTC.

This clonotype was picked up a small number of times. The CDR3 loop is CASSLERRPTGELFF. In nucleotides, the CDR3 is TGTGCCAGCAGCTTAGAAAGACGGCCCACCGGGGAGCTGTTTTTT. This chain uses TRBV7-9 with TRBJ2-2; no definite D call. The germline CDR1 and CDR2 sequences are SEHNR and FQNEAQ (reference sequence). Between the trimmed V and J ends, which lost 1 base and 4 bases, there was a span of 10 bases. The CDR3 has 15 amino acids.

The chain combines TRBV6-2 or TRBV6-3 with TRBJ2-3, with D hard to call. From germline, CDR1 is MNHEY and CDR2 SVGEGT. This CDR3 region has 18 residues. V lost 2 bases, J lost 0 bases, and 18 bases lay in between. CDR3 residues: CASSYPANRQVSTDTQYF. CDR3 coding DNA: TGTGCCAGCAGTTACCCCGCTAACCGCCAGGTTAGCACAGATACGCAGTATTTT.

The J gene is TRBJ1-1, the V gene TRBV12-3 or TRBV12-4; tentatively, D is TRBD1 (6 bases). V dropped 2 bases and J dropped 4 bases, with 17 bases sitting between them. The CDR3 has 16 amino acids. CDR3 bases: TGTGCCAGCAGTTTATACTCGACAGGAAAGGGCACTGAAGCTTTCTTT. Protein sequence: CASSLYSTGKGTEAFF.

V usage is TRBV7-6 and J usage is TRBJ1-1; 7 nucleotides agree with TRBD1. The CDR3 consists of 17 residues. The ends lost 5 bases at V and 5 bases at J; junction bases unmatched: 17. CDR1 and CDR2 (germline): SGHVS, FNYEAQ. CDR3 DNA: TGTGCCAGCAGCCGGGACAGCGTCGAATCGGATAAGACTGAAGCTTTCTTT. It translates to CASSRDSVESDKTEAFF.

The chain employs TRBV7-2 and TRBJ2-7; unclear D gene. The CDR3 is 13 amino acids. Germline CDR1 reads SGHTA; CDR2 reads FQGNSA. The V end was cut by 5 bases, the J end by 3 bases, with 11 bases between. Written as DNA, the CDR3 is TGTGCCAGCAGCCCAACGGACGTCTACGAGCAGTACTTC. Its translation is CASSPTDVYEQYF.

The CDR3 protein is CASSTLGGEQFF. The CDR3 coding sequence is TGTGCCAGTAGTACGCTAGGAGGTGAGCAGTTCTTC. The chain is built from TRBV19 and TRBJ2-1; a possible D gene is TRBD2 (5 bases). The CDR3 spans 12 residues. CDR1 is LNHDA, CDR2 SQIVND, per germline (reference sequence). The V end was cut by 4 bases, the J end by 9 bases, with 10 bases between.

This clonotype came up a few times. The chain is built from TRBV7-9 and TRBJ2-4; the D call may be TRBD1 or TRBD2 (5 bases each). This CDR3 spans 13 amino acids. Germline V gives CDR1 SEHNR, CDR2 FQNEAQ (reference sequence). Deletions cut 0 bases from V and 9 bases from J, with 9 bases between. The CDR3 reads CASSLAGVSIQYF. CDR3 sequence (DNA): TGTGCCAGCAGCTTAGCGGGGGTCAGCATTCAGTACTTC.

This clonotype was counted only a few times. The gene calls are TRBV7-9 and TRBJ2-7; 8 bases agree with TRBD1. V was pared by 1 base and J by 7 bases, with 6 bases of the junction left unmatched. The CDR3 spans 14 residues. CDR1 is SEHNR and CDR2 is FQNEAQ in the germline V gene (reference sequence). The CDR3 is CASSLGTGRGEQYF. DNA for the CDR3: TGTGCCAGCAGCTTAGGGACAGGGCGCGGTGAGCAGTACTTC.

The chain uses TRBV11-1 and TRBJ2-7; perhaps TRBD2 as D (5 bases). There are 13 residues in the CDR3. CDR1 SGHAT and CDR2 FQDESV come from the germline V gene (reference sequence). Trimming stripped 1 base from V and 10 bases from J, with 14 bases between. CDR3 in DNA: TGTGCCAGCAGCTTAGGGGGAGAGAGGTCTCAGTACTTC. As protein: CASSLGGERSQYF.

This chain links TRBV11-2 with TRBJ1-1; 10 positions agree with TRBD1. J was trimmed by 7 bases and V by 5 bases; bases with no gene match: 13. The CDR3 consists of 16 residues. The V gene's germline CDR1 is SGHAT and CDR2 FQNNGV. CDR3 DNA: TGTGCCAGCAGCGCATCAGCAGGGACAGGGGTTGTTGAAGCTTTCTTT. Protein: CASSASAGTGVVEAFF.

There are a few counts of this clonotype. V gene TRBV4-3 combines with J gene TRBJ2-1, with 7 nucleotides matching TRBD2. J was trimmed by 8 bases and V by 0 bases; bases with no gene match: 10. There are 16 residues in the CDR3. CDR1 and CDR2 (germline): LGHNA, YSLEER. The CDR3 protein is CASSQDFGRPFDEQFF. The CDR3 nucleotides read TGCGCCAGCAGCCAAGATTTCGGGAGGCCTTTCGATGAGCAGTTCTTC.

This clonotype was found a few times. The V and J genes are TRBV7-2 and TRBJ1-1, with D hard to call. This CDR3 spans 14 amino acids. Germline V gene lookup returns CDR1 SGHTA and CDR2 FQGNSA. The ends were cut back, 1 base at V and 8 bases at J, with 14 bases in the middle. The CDR3 protein is CASSLVEGTGEAFF. The CDR3 bases are TGTGCCAGCAGCTTAGTCGAGGGTACCGGGGAAGCTTTCTTT.